These 2 T cell receptor beta chains were all obtained from the same sample, sequenced in a study of blood T cell repertoires in COVID-19. The table came from immunoSEQ multiplex PCR; TCRdb's copy has only in-frame clones and leaves some out. The table shows approximately 200,000 clones, with roughly nine tenths occurring only once. Sequenced input: PBMCs or T cells enriched from blood (not recorded which). The origin of the receptors is a woman between 35 and 50 years old with acute COVID-19.

The rearrangement links TRBV6-2 or TRBV6-3 to TRBJ2-5, with 12 bases aligning to TRBD1. Germline V CDR1 and CDR2: MNHEY, SVGEGT. The CDR3 extends over 17 amino acids. Germline trimming cut 6 bases from V and 4 bases from J; bases unmatched to any gene: 12. This chain's CDR3 is CASSSGQGAGSTETQYF. CDR3 sequence (DNA): TGTGCCAGCAGCTCGGGACAGGGGGCCGGGAGCACAGAGACCCAGTACTTC.

Only a few counts were recorded for this clone. The V and J genes are TRBV9 and TRBJ1-3; D possibly corresponds to TRBD1 (5 bases). V was cut by 0 bases and J by 0 bases, with 19 bases left in between. The CDR3 covers 19 residues. The germline gives CDR1 SGDLS, CDR2 YYNGEE. The CDR3 DNA is TGTGCCAGCAGCGTAGGAGGAGGAGGCCGGGGGATCTCTGGAAACACCATATATTTT. This sequence encodes CASSVGGGGRGISGNTIYF.